The next 11 T cell receptor beta chains were all read from a single sample in a study of cytomegalovirus exposure and HLA in healthy donors. This PCR relied on a set of 60 Vbeta primers and 13 Jbeta primers. Profiling relied on immunoSEQ multiplex PCR, and the TCRdb table lists in-frame clones only, not all of them. The sample has fewer than 200,000 clones; around 80% are singletons. The sequencing input was PBMCs. These receptors came from a woman between 45 and 60 years old in good health and CMV-seropositive.

This clone occurred a few times. The chain links TRBV7-8 to TRBJ2-7, with 7 positions matching TRBD2. This CDR3 contains 11 residues. Per the germline V gene, CDR1 is SGHVS and CDR2 is FQNEAQ. J gave up 7 bases and V 3 bases, and 0 bases lay outside the gene matches. This CDR3 reads CASSFGGEQYF. The CDR3 DNA sequence: TGTGCCAGCAGCTTCGGGGGGGAGCAGTACTTC.

The chain carries TRBV18 and TRBJ1-1; D uncertain. Germline V lookup: CDR1 KGHSH, CDR2 LQKENI. The CDR3 runs to 16 residues. The V gene lost 2 bases and the J gene lost 7 bases, with 20 bases spanning the gap. DNA for the CDR3: TGTGCCAGCTCACCAATACCAGGTCACGGGAGCAGTGAAGCTTTCTTT. It specifies CASSPIPGHGSSEAFF. Complete variable domain (other parts from reference TRBV18 and TRBJ1-1): NAGVMQNPRHLVRRRGQEARLRCSPMKGHSHVYWYRQLPEEGLKFMVYLQKENIIDESGMPKERFSAEFPKEGPSILRIQQVVRGDSAAYFCASSPIPGHGSSEAFFGQGTRLTVV.

The chain combines TRBV5-1 with TRBJ2-3; the match to TRBD1 covers 8 bases. CDR3 size: 16 residues. V shed 4 bases, J shed 5 bases, and the junction held 12 bases outside the gene matches. Germline V gives CDR1 SGHRS, CDR2 YFSETQ. CDR3 region: CASSNIGQGSGDTQYF. The CDR3 nucleotides read TGCGCCAGCAGCAACATCGGACAGGGCTCGGGAGATACGCAGTATTTT.

The chain employs TRBV29-1 and TRBJ1-4, with D hard to call. The V gene's germline CDR1 is SQVTM and CDR2 ANQGSEA. CDR3 length: 12 amino acids. Trimming pared 3 bases from V and 7 bases from J, leaving 9 bases between. CDR3 residues: CSVDVTGEKLFF. CDR3 bases: TGCAGCGTTGACGTAACGGGTGAAAAACTGTTTTTT.

The rearrangement links TRBV7-2 to TRBJ2-3, with D perhaps TRBD2 (5 bases). Trimming shortened V by 4 bases and J by 10 bases, and 15 bases separated the two germline ends. The CDR3 totals 13 residues. The germline gives CDR1 SGHTA, CDR2 FQGNSA. The CDR3 is CASSSNGVPAQYF. The CDR3 DNA reads as TGTGCCAGCAGCTCAAACGGGGTTCCAGCGCAGTATTTT.

The J gene is TRBJ2-3, the V gene TRBV28, with 8 bases that match TRBD2. The CDR3 extends over 15 amino acids. The V gene's germline CDR1 is MDHEN and CDR2 SYDVKM. V was clipped by 3 bases and J by 4 bases; unmatched bases: 6. The CDR3 DNA sequence: TGTGCCAGCAGTTTGGCGGGAGGCTCCCCAGATACGCAGTATTTT. It translates to CASSLAGGSPDTQYF.

This clone was seen more than once but under ten times. This sequence joins TRBV15 and TRBJ2-5, with TRBD1 matching 7 bases. With the DNA end fitting TRBJ2-7 better, the J assignment may be wrong. The CDR3 is 19 amino acids. Germline assignment: CDR1 LNHNV and CDR2 YYDKDF (reference sequence). The CDR3: CATSGLSTGTENPSYEQYF. The CDR3 region has the DNA TGTGCCACCAGCGGATTGTCGACCGGGACAGAGAATCCATCGTACGAGCAGTACTTC.

The chain uses TRBV7-9 and TRBJ2-1; TRBD1 matches at 8 bases. J gave up 6 bases and V 2 bases, and 6 bases lay outside the gene matches. This CDR3 spans 15 amino acids. CDR1 and CDR2 (germline): SEHNR, FQNEAQ (reference sequence). The CDR3 loop reads CASSLYTGGLNEQFF. The CDR3 coding sequence is TGTGCCAGCAGCTTATATACAGGGGGGCTCAATGAGCAGTTCTTC.

The chain has TRBV11-3 and TRBJ2-3; possible D gene TRBD2, 6 bases. Germline assignment: CDR1 SGHNT and CDR2 YENEEA. The CDR3 is 14 amino acids. Trimming cost V 1 base and J 5 bases, with 10 bases left between them. Here the CDR3 DNA reads TGTGCCAGCAGCTTAGGACTAGGTGTAGATACGCAGTATTTT. Protein: CASSLGLGVDTQYF.

The chain joins TRBV4-1 to TRBJ1-2; TRBD1 might be the D (5 bases). Germline lookup yields CDR1 MGHRA and CDR2 YSYEKL. The length of the CDR3 is 14 residues. V lost 7 bases and J lost 8, with 20 bases in between. The CDR3 here is CASTRIRGERGYTF. The CDR3 bases are TGCGCCAGCACCCGAATACGGGGGGAGAGGGGCTACACCTTC.

The V call is TRBV5-1, the J call TRBJ1-3; D may be TRBD1 (6 bases). The CDR3 covers 15 residues. The V end was cut by 6 bases, the J end by 2 bases, with 15 bases between. Germline CDR1 is SGHRS and CDR2 is YFSETQ. This CDR3 reads CASTSYRATGNTIYF. The CDR3 DNA reads TGCGCCAGCACATCCTACAGGGCAACTGGAAACACCATATATTTT. Using reference TRBV5-1 and TRBJ1-3 for the parts outside the CDR3, the full variable domain is KAGVTQTPRYLIKTRGQQVTLSCSPISGHRSVSWYQQTPGQGLQFLFEYFSETQRNKGNFPGRFSGRQFSNSRSEMNVSTLELGDSALYLCASTSYRATGNTIYFGEGSWLTVV.